This T cell receptor beta chain was obtained from a study of T cells in Graves' hyperthyroidism and ophthalmopathy. RNA transcripts were the template for amplifying TCR beta CDR3 regions. The TCR CDR3 first-round RT-PCR relied on the HTBI primer set. In TCRdb, the multiplex PCR reads were re-called with MiXCR into one record per CDR3 protein. The sample holds 640,000 or so distinct CDR3 sequences; approximately 15% are singletons and the top ten take more than 6%. The CDR3 is 14 amino acids. CDR1 and CDR2 (germline): MNHNS, SASEGT. Trimming removed 6 bases at V and 5 bases at J, with 16 bases between. Inclusion characteristics of ophthalmopathy patients comprised a Clinical Activity Score of at least 3, a NOSPECS grade of at least 4, and duration under 3 months. Investigators excluded patients with uncontrolled infection, other autoimmune disease, pregnancy or lactation. The PBMCs studied were ones that came from roughly 9.4 ml fresh peripheral blood.

The J gene is TRBJ1-2, the V gene TRBV6-1; D is undetermined. The receptor comes from a woman between 18 and 30 years old with Graves' ophthalmopathy. Source material: blood. The CDR3 DNA follows: TGTGCCAGCAGGTCTCTTGGCTCGGAGTATGGCTACACCTTC. It yields the protein CASRSLGSEYGYTF.